Following are 31 T cell receptor beta chains from one sample sequenced in a study of shared clonotypes between healthy human individuals. Clones were read by immunoSEQ multiplex PCR, and TCRdb kept only the in-frame ones, dropping some. In the table there are roughly 2.2 million clones, 85% to 95% of which are singletons. Sequencing was done on a sample of naive CD4+ T cells from PBMCs. Subset specified: CD45RA+ positively selected. The receptors here all came from a young man in good health. Some clones in this sample may be carry-over from other donors' samples.

Points on this clone: This sample includes further DNA sequences coding for the same CDR3. CDR3 region: CASSPGAGEKLFF. The CDR3 nucleotides read TGTGCCAGCTCACCAGGGGCGGGGGAAAAACTGTTTTTT. The chain links TRBV18 to TRBJ1-4, with D tentatively TRBD1 (5 bases). Germline assignment: CDR1 KGHSH and CDR2 LQKENI. Trimming cost V 2 bases and J 8 bases, with 9 bases left between them. The CDR3 is 13 residues long.

The CDR3 reads CASSYSGRVTYEQYF. Here the CDR3 DNA reads TGTGCCAGCAGTTACTCGGGACGGGTGACCTACGAGCAGTACTTC. This chain joins TRBV6-5 and TRBJ2-7; D may match TRBD1 or TRBD2 (5 bases each). The CDR3 has 15 amino acids. Deletions cut 0 bases from V and 2 bases from J, with 11 bases between. Germline assignment: CDR1 MNHEY and CDR2 SVGAGI.

This chain uses TRBV30 with TRBJ2-6; no reliable D call. Germline CDR1 GTSNPN, CDR2 SVGIG (reference sequence). This CDR3 is built from 14 residues. V dropped 3 bases and J dropped 0 bases, with 6 bases sitting between them. In DNA, the CDR3 is TGTGCCTGGAGCCGGCCCTCTGGGGCCAACGTCCTGACTTTC. Its translation is CAWSRPSGANVLTF.

This chain joins TRBV4-1 and TRBJ2-1, with TRBD2 matching over 7 bases. Germline V gene sequence: CDR1 MGHRA, CDR2 YSYEKL. With V trimmed by 1 base and J by 6 bases, 18 bases remained unmatched. CDR3 length: 19 residues. CDR3 loop: CASSQGVIAGGVTRNEQFF. The CDR3 coding sequence is TGCGCCAGCAGCCAAGGGGTTATAGCGGGCGGGGTGACACGCAATGAGCAGTTCTTC.

V is TRBV7-2 and J is TRBJ2-7; 9 positions match TRBD1. The germline gives CDR1 SGHTA, CDR2 FQGNSA. The CDR3 runs 14 residues. Trimming took 6 bases from V and 6 from J; bases not matched to a gene: 9. In DNA, the CDR3 is TGTGCCAGCAGATCCGGGGGACAGGGTAGCGAGCAGTACTTC. Amino acid sequence: CASRSGGQGSEQYF.

This clone was counted once. The chain carries TRBV5-4 and TRBJ2-1, with D uncertain. The CDR3 has 14 residues. Germline lookup yields CDR1 SGHNT and CDR2 YYREEE (reference sequence). Trimming cost V 1 base and J 7 bases, with 12 bases left between them. The chain's CDR3 is CASSLQHQWNEQFF. CDR3 DNA: TGTGCCAGCAGCTTGCAGCACCAATGGAATGAGCAGTTCTTC.

This chain joins TRBV28 and TRBJ2-6; 7 bases align to TRBD1. Germline values: CDR1 MDHEN, CDR2 SYDVKM. With V trimmed by 10 bases and J by 2 bases, 11 bases remained unmatched. This CDR3 comprises 16 residues. Here the CDR3 reads CATEGAGAAGANVLTF. The DNA for the CDR3 is TGTGCCACCGAGGGGGCAGGGGCTGCTGGGGCCAACGTCCTGACTTTC.

Comments on this clone: Other DNA sequences in this sample translate to the same CDR3. J is TRBJ1-3 and V is TRBV7-3, with TRBD1 as a possible D gene (5 bases). V dropped 1 base and J dropped 0 bases, with 7 bases sitting between them. In germline, CDR1 is SGHTA, CDR2 FQGTGA. This CDR3 is 15 amino acids long. The CDR3 region has the DNA TGTGCCAGCAGCTTAAGGGGGGGCTCTGGAAACACCATATATTTT. It encodes CASSLRGGSGNTIYF.

The rearrangement joins TRBV19 to TRBJ2-6; tentatively, D is TRBD1 (7 bases). There are 15 residues in the CDR3. Trimming took 5 bases from V and 2 from J, leaving 10 bases between them. Germline V lookup: CDR1 LNHDA, CDR2 SQIVND (reference sequence). The CDR3 protein is CASSARGAGANVLTF. DNA for the CDR3: TGTGCCAGTAGTGCCAGGGGGGCTGGGGCCAACGTCCTGACTTTC.

The chain joins TRBV28 to TRBJ2-5, with 7 bases that match TRBD2. This CDR3 has 12 residues. The junction had 6 bases not matched to a gene; V was cut back by 6 bases and J by 8 bases. Germline lookup yields CDR1 MDHEN and CDR2 SYDVKM. CDR3 sequence reads: CASRPGGDTQYF. The DNA for the CDR3 is TGTGCCAGCAGGCCTGGGGGGGATACCCAGTACTTC.

The J gene is TRBJ2-3, the V gene TRBV5-1; 14 bases agree with TRBD2. Germline-derived CDR1 and CDR2 are SGHRS and YFSETQ. Germline trimming cut 1 base from V and 6 bases from J; bases unmatched to any gene: 25. The length of the CDR3 is 23 residues. CDR3: CASSLHLDRGLKGTSGSKDTQYF. Here the CDR3 DNA reads TGCGCCAGCAGCTTGCATTTGGACAGGGGACTGAAAGGGACTAGCGGGAGTAAGGATACGCAGTATTTT.

The V call is TRBV19, the J call TRBJ2-1; D remains ambiguous. V was cut by 5 bases and J by 9 bases, with 17 bases left in between. CDR1 and CDR2 from the germline V gene are LNHDA and SQIVND (reference sequence). This CDR3 has 14 amino acids. The CDR3 bases are TGTGCCAGTAGTCGATCCGGGCCCCCGGGTGAGCAGTTCTTC. This encodes CASSRSGPPGEQFF.

This clone was counted a single time. This chain uses TRBV30 with TRBJ2-3, with 11 bases lining up with TRBD2. Trimming cost V 0 bases and J 10 bases; bases outside gene matches: 3. Germline lookup yields CDR1 GTSNPN and CDR2 SVGIG (reference sequence). The CDR3 length is 13 residues. The chain's CDR3 is CAWSVIAGGAQYF. Written as DNA, the CDR3 is TGTGCCTGGAGTGTAATAGCGGGAGGGGCGCAGTATTTT.

In this sample, this clone turned up a few times. This chain joins TRBV6-5 and TRBJ1-1, with D uncertain. This CDR3 has 13 amino acids. V was trimmed by 7 bases and J by 1 base, leaving 10 bases between them. Germline V lookup: CDR1 MNHEY, CDR2 SVGAGI. DNA of the CDR3: TGTGCCAGCACTCAACCTCCGAACACTGAAGCTTTCTTT. Protein sequence: CASTQPPNTEAFF.

This chain links TRBV19 with TRBJ1-3; D is unclear. CDR3 length: 12 amino acids. Trimming removed 5 bases from V and 4 bases from J, with 6 bases in between. Germline CDR1 is LNHDA and CDR2 is SQIVND (reference sequence). This chain's CDR3 is CASSLPGNTIYF. CDR3 bases: TGTGCCAGTAGTCTACCGGGAAACACCATATATTTT.

This chain joins TRBV6-1 and TRBJ1-2; D uncertain. The CDR3 is 13 amino acids. Germline V gives CDR1 MNHNS, CDR2 SASEGT. Trimming removed 2 bases at V and 8 bases at J, with 12 bases between. Written as DNA, the CDR3 is TGTGCCAGCAGTGAACGACGGCGTCCGGGCTACACCTTC. It codes for CASSERRRPGYTF.

The rearrangement joins TRBV19 to TRBJ2-2; perhaps D is TRBD1 or TRBD2 (5 bases each). This CDR3 comprises 13 residues. V lost 7 bases and J 4 bases, leaving 10 bases between the germline ends. The V gene's germline CDR1 is LNHDA and CDR2 SQIVND (reference sequence). In DNA form, the CDR3 reads TGTGCCAGTAACCTGAGGGGCACCGGGGAGCTGTTTTTT. Translated, it gives CASNLRGTGELFF.

With regard to this clone: An end of the junction does not agree with germline; a read error may underlie this. The rearrangement links TRBV6-5 to TRBJ2-1, with D possibly called TRBD1 or TRBD2 (5 bases each). From germline, CDR1 is MNHEY and CDR2 SVGAGI. The CDR3 covers 11 residues. The CDR3 loop is CASSYSGTQFF. The DNA of the CDR3 is TGTGCCAGCAGCTACTCCGGGACGCAGTTCTTC.

V gene TRBV6-1 combines with J gene TRBJ2-1; D gene ambiguous. This CDR3 is built from 14 residues. The V end lost 10 bases, the J end lost 9 bases, and 22 bases lay between the germline ends. CDR1 is MNHNS and CDR2 is SASEGT in the germline V gene. The CDR3 nucleotides are TGTGCCACCACTTCGGGCCCGAAACCCACTGAGCAGTTCTTC. Its protein is CATTSGPKPTEQFF.

The chain carries TRBV5-1 and TRBJ1-4; 8 nucleotides agree with TRBD1. The CDR3 is made up of 14 amino acids. With 5 bases clipped from V and 7 bases from J, the junction kept 7 bases outside the gene matches. CDR1 SGHRS and CDR2 YFSETQ come from the germline V gene. The CDR3 DNA follows: TGCGCCAGCAGATCACAGGGGGGAATTGAAAAACTGTTTTTT. It encodes CASRSQGGIEKLFF.

The rearrangement joins TRBV6-5 to TRBJ2-3, with 12 bases that match TRBD1. J lost 7 bases, V lost 0 bases, and 5 bases had no gene match. Germline values: CDR1 MNHEY, CDR2 SVGAGI. This CDR3 is built from 16 residues. The CDR3 sequence: CASSYSGQGASNTQYF. CDR3 nucleotides: TGTGCCAGCAGTTACTCGGGACAGGGGGCGTCAAATACGCAGTATTTT.

Concerning this clone: The sample has other DNA sequences that encode this CDR3 too. The gene calls are TRBV7-2 and TRBJ2-3; maybe TRBD1 (6 bases). Trimming cost V 4 bases and J 0 bases, with 8 bases left between them. Per germline, CDR1 SGHTA and CDR2 FQGNSA. The CDR3 extends over 14 amino acids. Here the CDR3 reads CASSSTGSTDTQYF. DNA of the CDR3: TGTGCCAGCAGCTCCACAGGGAGCACAGATACGCAGTATTTT.

The chain carries TRBV19 and TRBJ1-1; the match to TRBD1 covers 8 bases. This CDR3 is 15 amino acids long. Germline loops: CDR1 LNHDA, CDR2 SQIVND (reference sequence). Trimming took 2 bases from V and 4 from J; bases not matched to a gene: 6. This CDR3 reads CASSIRQGIVTEAFF. The CDR3 nucleotides are TGTGCCAGTAGTATACGACAGGGGATTGTCACTGAAGCTTTCTTT.

The chain links TRBV15 to TRBJ2-7; D is perhaps TRBD1 (5 bases). Trimming removed 0 bases at V and 5 bases at J, with 14 bases between. Germline V gene lookup returns CDR1 LNHNV and CDR2 YYDKDF (reference sequence). The CDR3 sequence is 15 residues long. In DNA form, the CDR3 reads TGTGCCACCAGCAGAGAATCAAGGGGCCCCAACGAGCAGTACTTC. Translated, it gives CATSRESRGPNEQYF.

J is TRBJ2-6 and V is TRBV27, with 7 positions matching TRBD1. Trimming removed 8 bases from V and 0 bases from J; junction bases left unmatched: 7. The CDR3 consists of 16 residues. The germline CDR1 and CDR2 sequences are MNHEY and SMNVEV (reference sequence). The CDR3 DNA reads as TGTGCCAGCCTAAAGGCAGGGGGCTCTGGGGCCAACGTCCTGACTTTC. Translated: CASLKAGGSGANVLTF.

The rearrangement links TRBV6-1 to TRBJ2-3; D unresolved. Germline loops: CDR1 MNHNS, CDR2 SASEGT. The CDR3 contains 15 residues. Trimming stripped 0 bases from V and 1 base from J, with 8 bases between. The CDR3 DNA reads as TGTGCCAGCAGTGAAGCGGGCCCGCGCACAGATACGCAGTATTTT. Amino acid sequence: CASSEAGPRTDTQYF.

The rearrangement uses TRBV29-1 and TRBJ2-7; 11 nucleotides match TRBD1. V was pared by 4 bases and J by 1 base, with 3 bases of the junction left unmatched. CDR1 SQVTM and CDR2 ANQGSEA come from the germline V gene. The CDR3 has 14 amino acids. In DNA form, the CDR3 reads TGCAGCGTTGTGGGACAGGGGGGTTCCTACGAGCAGTACTTC. This sequence encodes CSVVGQGGSYEQYF.

The V gene is TRBV12-2, the J gene TRBJ2-7; TRBD2, as called in the table, went unchecked against the DNA. TRBV12-2 is reported as a pseudogene. The CDR3 contains 16 residues. The CDR3 bases are TGTGCAAGTCGCTTAGGTCAGAGCGGTACCCCCTACGAGCAGTACTTC. Protein sequence: CASRLGQSGTPYEQYF.

CDR3 sequence (DNA): TGCAGCGTGGCCGGGAGGGACAATGAGCAGTTCTTC. This gives the protein CSVAGRDNEQFF. The chain is built from TRBV29-1 and TRBJ2-1, with TRBD2 matching 8 bases. Germline trimming cut 6 bases from V and 5 bases from J; bases unmatched to any gene: 3. This CDR3 region has 12 residues. Germline V lookup: CDR1 SQVTM, CDR2 ANQGSEA.

This chain connects TRBV25-1 to TRBJ2-5, with 10 bases matching TRBD2. The DNA end lines up better with TRBJ2-7; the J call may be wrong. This CDR3 region has 14 residues. Germline-derived CDR1 and CDR2 are MGHDK and SYGVNS. Written as DNA, the CDR3 is TGTGCCAGCACATCAGCGGGAGGGGTCTACGAGCAGTACTTC. Translating gives CASTSAGGVYEQYF.

The V and J genes are TRBV6-5 and TRBJ1-2; no firm D call. Deletions cut 2 bases from V and 3 bases from J, with 13 bases between. This CDR3 is built from 15 residues. CDR1 is MNHEY and CDR2 is SVGAGI in the germline V gene. In DNA, the CDR3 is TGTGCCAGCAGTTACGTTAGGATCCCCGACTATGGCTACACCTTC. It translates to CASSYVRIPDYGYTF.